What follows describes a single T cell receptor (beta chain). This CDR3 has 14 amino acids. V lost 6 bases and J lost 4; bases outside the gene matches: 7. CDR1 WSHSY and CDR2 SAAADI come from the germline V gene. The sample comes from a study of T cell changes during pregnancy in multiple sclerosis. The table came from immunoSEQ multiplex PCR; TCRdb's copy has only in-frame clones and leaves some out. The sample carries 45,000 to 50,000 clones, around 94% recorded once. The sequencing used CD8+ T cells from peripheral blood mononuclear cells, collected before pregnancy. J is TRBJ2-5 and V is TRBV10-2; 8 nucleotides match TRBD2. The sequence came from a female donor with multiple sclerosis, enrolled in a pregnancy study. Written as DNA, the CDR3 is TGCGCCAGCAGGGTGACTAGCGTTATAGAGACCCAGTACTTC. Translating gives CASRVTSVIETQYF.